This TCR beta chain comes out of a study of shared clonotypes between healthy human individuals. On the study more broadly: The study enrolled a couple of women and three men aged 18 to 49.

The germline CDR1 and CDR2 sequences are SGHVS and FQNEAQ. CDR3 size: 14 residues. J gave up 6 bases and V 4 bases, and 2 bases lay outside the gene matches. The repertoire was sequenced with immunoSEQ multiplex PCR; TCRdb's copy has only in-frame clones and lacks some. This repertoire shows 1.5 million to 2.5 million clones, approximately 94% found once; its top ten account for more than 0.95%. Selected positively for CCR7 and CD45RO-negative, naive CD8 cells excluded terminally differentiated effector memory CD45RA+ cells. The source of this sequence is a man younger than 35 in good health. Sequencing was performed on naive CD8+ T cells sorted from blood. The V and J genes are TRBV7-8 and TRBJ2-3, with 12 positions matching TRBD1. The CDR3 spells CASSSGQGADTQYF. CDR3 nucleotide sequence: TGTGCCAGCAGCTCGGGACAGGGGGCCGATACGCAGTATTTT.